This T cell receptor beta chain was obtained from a study of blood T cell repertoires in COVID-19. Across the whole study: Donors in the United States, Italy and Spain gave samples during acute or convalescent COVID-19. PBMCs, B-cell-depleted T cells, or T cells provided the cDNA or gDNA that made up the material.

Under the authors' procedure: Nucleated cell number was recorded as an estimate derived from reference gene primer amplification. Using immunoSEQ multiplex PCR, the repertoire was profiled, and TCRdb retains in-frame clones only, with some absent. V and J calls and clone size are given by that table; D and trimming were obtained from the DNA. Of some 140,000 clones in the sample, around 82% are singletons; the top ten hold more than 1.3%. V was shortened by 0 bases and J by 4 bases, with 7 bases between the two germline ends. The CDR3 consists of 14 residues. Germline V gene data show CDR1 as MNHEY and CDR2 as SVGAGI.

Sequenced: peripheral blood. This TCR was recovered from a man in his fifties or sixties with acute or convalescent COVID-19. V and J are TRBV6-5 and TRBJ1-5, with a tentative D call TRBD1 (5 bases). For the CDR3, the DNA is TGTGCCAGCAGTTACTCGGCAGGGAATCAGCCCCAGCATTTT. Its protein is CASSYSAGNQPQHF.